Below, 12 T cell receptor beta chains from the same sample are listed, as sequenced in a study of T-cell reconstitution after alpha-beta-depleted transplantation in children. A TCRbeta library incorporating unique molecular identifiers was prepared. TCRdb processed the PCR reads anew with MiXCR; each CDR3 protein has one entry. In the table there are roughly 500,000 distinct CDR3 sequences, approximately 30% of which are singletons. The sample in question was PBMCs from the stem cell graft donor, obtained from the stem cell graft. The receptors derive from a human donor who donated a stem cell graft to a child with aplastic anemia.

V and J are TRBV28 and TRBJ1-1; D is undetermined. Germline V gene data show CDR1 as MDHEN and CDR2 as SYDVKM. This CDR3 is 14 amino acids long. V shed 3 bases and J shed 7 bases, with 15 bases lying between them. CDR3: CASSLISGIGEAFF. DNA of the CDR3: TGTGCCAGCAGTTTGATTTCGGGGATTGGTGAAGCTTTCTTT. The whole variable domain, filled in from reference TRBV28 and TRBJ1-1, reads DVKVTQSSRYLVKRTGEKVFLECVQDMDHENMFWYRQDPGLGLRLIYFSYDVKMKEKGDIPEGYSVSREKKERFSLILESASTNQTSMYLCASSLISGIGEAFFGQGTRLTVV.

The chain combines TRBV20-1 with TRBJ1-1, with D perhaps TRBD1 (6 bases). The V and J ends lost 5 bases and 3 bases respectively, with 13 bases between them. CDR3 length: 13 residues. Germline-derived CDR1 and CDR2 are DFQATT and SNEGSKA (reference sequence). CDR3 bases: TGCAGTGCTGGGGGCTACGGATACACTGAAGCTTTCTTT. It yields the protein CSAGGYGYTEAFF.

This clonotype was seen only a few times. The rearrangement joins TRBV30 to TRBJ1-1; TRBD1 matches at 10 bases. The length of the CDR3 is 15 residues. J lost 1 base, V lost 4 bases, and 6 bases had no gene match. CDR1 GTSNPN and CDR2 SVGIG come from the germline V gene (reference sequence). Written as DNA, the CDR3 is TGTGCCTGGACCGAGTGGGACAGGGGGAACACTGAAGCTTTCTTT. Its protein product is CAWTEWDRGNTEAFF.

V gene TRBV7-2 combines with J gene TRBJ2-7; TRBD2 might be the D (6 bases). Trimming left V 1 base short and J 0 bases short, with 7 bases between. The germline V gene has CDR1 SGHTA and CDR2 FQGNSA. This CDR3 contains 14 residues. This chain's CDR3 is CASSLGGGSYEQYF. The CDR3, as DNA: TGTGCCAGCAGCTTAGGGGGAGGCTCCTACGAGCAGTACTTC.

This clonotype was found a few times. The chain links TRBV6-2 or TRBV6-3 to TRBJ2-1; TRBD2 matches 7 bases. Germline CDR1 MNHEY, CDR2 SVGEGT. Trimming at V came to 2 bases and at J to 4 bases, leaving 5 bases not matched to a gene. The CDR3 covers 15 residues. The CDR3 nucleotides are TGTGCCAGCAGTTACCTCCCGGGAGGATACAATGAGCAGTTCTTC. Its protein is CASSYLPGGYNEQFF.

V and J are TRBV6-5 and TRBJ1-2; D not resolved. Looked up from germline, CDR1 is MNHEY and CDR2 is SVGAGI. The V end was cut by 4 bases, the J end by 9 bases, with 27 bases between. This CDR3 spans 17 amino acids. CDR3 nucleotides: TGTGCCAGCAGTTTCCCTCTCCGGCCGGGTCGATTAGCCAGCTACACCTTC. Residues: CASSFPLRPGRLASYTF.

The chain couples TRBV7-8 to TRBJ2-1, with 8 nucleotides matching TRBD2. The trim removed 5 bases at V and 7 bases at J, leaving 4 bases unmatched. Per germline, CDR1 SGHVS and CDR2 FQNEAQ. This CDR3 contains 13 residues. This CDR3 reads CASSPASGNEQFF. DNA of the CDR3: TGTGCCAGCAGCCCCGCTAGCGGGAATGAGCAGTTCTTC.

This clonotype has a count of ten or more. The V gene is TRBV6-4, the J gene TRBJ1-1; 8 bases match TRBD1. This CDR3 contains 14 residues. V lost 3 bases and J lost 5; bases outside the gene matches: 5. The germline V gene encodes CDR1 MRHNA and CDR2 SNTAGT. Here the CDR3 DNA reads TGTGCCAGCAGTGAACAGGGGGGACGGACTGAAGCTTTCTTT. Residues: CASSEQGGRTEAFF.

This clonotype showed up just a few times. The chain carries TRBV6-1 and TRBJ2-5; D call uncertain. Looked up from germline, CDR1 is MNHNS and CDR2 is SASEGT. Trimming left V 9 bases short and J 0 bases short, with 11 bases between. The CDR3 runs 13 residues. The CDR3 here is CASRVWDQETQYF. For the CDR3, the DNA is TGTGCCAGTCGGGTCTGGGACCAAGAGACCCAGTACTTC.

The table lists this clonotype with a few counts. The J gene is TRBJ1-1, the V gene TRBV2; D is ambiguous. The CDR3 runs 16 residues. Germline V gene data show CDR1 as SNHLY and CDR2 as FYNNEI. Trimming stripped 4 bases from V and 1 base from J, with 16 bases between. The CDR3 DNA reads TGTGCCAGCAGTGTATTCGTGGGCAGGACGAACACTGAAGCTTTCTTT. Translation gives CASSVFVGRTNTEAFF.

The chain combines TRBV7-2 with TRBJ1-1, with D perhaps TRBD1 (6 bases). V was trimmed by 5 bases and J by 6 bases, leaving 10 bases between them. The CDR3 runs to 12 residues. From germline, CDR1 is SGHTA and CDR2 FQGNSA. CDR3 in DNA: TGTGCCAGCAGCAGCACAGGGTCTGAAGCTTTCTTT. This codes for CASSSTGSEAFF.

The V call is TRBV25-1, the J call TRBJ2-3; TRBD2 agrees at 15 bases. The CDR3 totals 16 residues. Trimming took 4 bases from V and 3 from J; bases not matched to a gene: 2. In germline, CDR1 is MGHDK, CDR2 SYGVNS. The CDR3 here is CASSAGLAGGTDTQYF. The DNA of the CDR3 is TGTGCCAGCAGTGCCGGACTAGCGGGGGGGACAGATACGCAGTATTTT.